A selection of T cell receptor beta chains follows, all from one sample in a study of regulatory T cells in long-lasting Graves disease. TCRdb redid the calling of the multiplex PCR reads with MiXCR, one entry per CDR3 protein. Among a few hundred thousand distinct CDR3 sequences listed, around 16% were seen once. The same data also contributed to another study, on T cells in Graves' hyperthyroidism and ophthalmopathy.

The sequencing used peripheral blood mononuclear cells (PBMCs), collected at new diagnosis, from a patient treated with antithyroid drugs. These receptors were obtained from a woman in her thirties or forties with Graves disease. Each CDR3 is given without its conserved first and last residue. Each record gives: J gene, V gene, CDR3 protein.

>TRBJ2-1|TRBV5-1
ASSSRGSSNEQF
>TRBJ2-3|TRBV19
ASSIVSSIADTQY
>TRBJ2-5|TRBV20-1
SASPSAGGIETQY
>TRBJ2-7|TRBV11-2
ASSLGGIGGYEQY
>TRBJ2-7|TRBV12-3/TRBV12-4
ASSPGQATYEQY
>TRBJ2-3|TRBV19
ASSISRGGYTQY
>TRBJ2-3|TRBV20-1
SAQSGDSGPDTQY
>TRBJ1-1|TRBV12-3/TRBV12-4
ASSLRSSNTEAF
>TRBJ1-6|TRBV20-1
SARDRGENSPLH
>TRBJ2-5|TRBV12-3/TRBV12-4
ASRSTTSGRETQY
>TRBJ2-2|TRBV29-1
SVRGNTGELF
>TRBJ2-7|TRBV20-1
SARGPYPGTSGRGYEQY
>TRBJ2-7|TRBV27
ASSLNSLGEQY
>TRBJ2-4|TRBV20-1
SARKSAKNIQY
>TRBJ1-2|TRBV10-2
ASSPPGQGSGYT
>TRBJ1-1|TRBV19
ASSPTSKLYPIDTEAF
>TRBJ2-3|TRBV7-2
ASSPPGGRLNTQY
>TRBJ2-5|TRBV12-3/TRBV12-4
ASTQTGRPETQY